The rows below give T cell receptor beta chains drawn from one sample of a study of cytomegalovirus exposure and HLA in healthy donors. The assay was immunoSEQ multiplex PCR, and TCRdb's table has in-frame clones only and misses some. The repertoire has approximately 180,000 clones, more than 75% of them found once; the top ten carry approximately 2.6%. Material for sequencing was PBMCs. The source of these receptors is a man aged 18 to 29 in good health and CMV-seropositive. Both conserved end residues are part of each CDR3. D genes are given only for firm matches. Clone sizes are given selectively: once, few, many, or a class where the clone is expanded.

J,V,D,size,CDR3,DNA
TRBJ1-2,TRBV10-3,TRBD1,few,CASQDRGYTF,TGTGCCAGCCAGGACAGGGGCTACACCTTC
TRBJ2-3,TRBV18,TRBD2,.,CASSPAVLAGGTDTQYF,TGTGCCAGCTCACCCGCGGTACTAGCGGGGGGCACAGATACGCAGTATTTT
TRBJ2-4,TRBV5-8,.,.,CASSPPTALGQNIQYF,TGTGCCAGCAGCCCGCCGACAGCCCTCGGTCAAAACATTCAGTACTTC
TRBJ1-3,TRBV30,.,once,CAWTDSGNTIYF,TGTGCCTGGACAGACTCTGGAAACACCATATATTTT
TRBJ1-2,TRBV28,.,.,CASSGQRTYTF,TGTGCCAGCAGTGGACAGCGAACCTACACCTTC
TRBJ1-1,TRBV4-1,TRBD1,.,CASSLTTGVITEAFF,TGCGCCAGCAGCCTAACGACAGGGGTTATAACTGAAGCTTTCTTT
TRBJ2-1,TRBV30,.,.,CAWSVRLEGEQFF,TGTGCCTGGAGTGTAAGACTAGAGGGCGAGCAGTTCTTC
TRBJ2-1,TRBV13,.,.,CASSSRAGWNEQFF,TGTGCCAGCAGCTCCCGAGCAGGGTGGAATGAGCAGTTCTTC
TRBJ2-7,TRBV9,.,.,CASSLLTSSEQYF,TGTGCCAGCAGCCTCCTCACTAGTTCCGAGCAGTACTTC
TRBJ1-2,TRBV11-2,TRBD1,.,CASSLGQTAYGYTF,TGTGCCAGCAGCTTGGGACAGACCGCCTATGGCTACACCTTC
TRBJ2-1,TRBV4-1,.,.,CASSQDRGGEQFF,TGCGCCAGCAGCCAAGATAGGGGGGGTGAGCAGTTCTTC
TRBJ1-5,TRBV5-4,TRBD1,.,CASSFPGQVNQPQHF,TGTGCCAGCAGCTTTCCTGGACAGGTGAATCAGCCCCAGCATTTT
TRBJ2-1,TRBV30,TRBD2,.,CAWDIAGTQFF,TGTGCCTGGGATATAGCGGGGACGCAGTTCTTC
TRBJ2-2,TRBV15,.,once,CATSRRQSTGELFF,TGTGCCACCAGCAGAAGACAGAGCACCGGGGAGCTGTTTTTT
TRBJ1-5,TRBV7-8,TRBD1,.,CASSLGYRGEISNQPQHF,TGTGCCAGCAGCTTAGGATACAGGGGCGAGATCAGCAATCAGCCCCAGCATTTT
TRBJ1-1,TRBV4-3,.,.,CASSQGRMNTEAFF,TGCGCCAGCAGCCAAGGGAGAATGAACACTGAAGCTTTCTTT
TRBJ1-2,TRBV18,.,.,CASSPPIGGYTF,TGTGCCAGCTCACCACCTATCGGTGGCTACACCTTC
TRBJ1-2,TRBV14,TRBD1,.,CASSQDRQGRDGYTF,TGTGCCAGCAGCCAAGATCGACAGGGAAGGGATGGCTACACCTTC
TRBJ1-5,TRBV30,.,.,CAWQTAGPNQPQHF,TGTGCCTGGCAAACGGCAGGGCCCAATCAGCCCCAGCATTTT
TRBJ2-7,TRBV2,TRBD1,.,CASSQGQGHEQYF,TGTGCCAGCAGTCAGGGACAGGGCCACGAGCAGTACTTC
TRBJ1-2,TRBV7-2,.,few,CASSPTQGIGYGYTF,TGTGCCAGCAGCCCAACGCAGGGAATAGGCTATGGCTACACCTTC
TRBJ2-7,TRBV4-3,TRBD2,.,CASSQDFGLAFGEQYF,TGCGCCAGCAGCCAAGATTTCGGACTAGCTTTCGGCGAGCAGTACTTC
TRBJ1-2,TRBV5-6,TRBD1,.,CASSWDRIQWGYTF,TGTGCCAGCAGCTGGGACAGGATTCAATGGGGCTACACCTTC
TRBJ2-3,TRBV28,.,.,CASSLEDRPTDTQYF,TGTGCCAGCAGTTTGGAGGACAGACCCACAGATACGCAGTATTTT
TRBJ1-4,TRBV4-2,.,.,CASSQDSRELDEKLFF,TGTGCCAGCAGCCAAGATTCGAGGGAACTGGATGAAAAACTGTTTTTT
TRBJ1-2,TRBV2,.,.,CASTTANYGYTF,TGTGCCAGCACCACAGCTAACTATGGCTACACCTTC
TRBJ2-5,TRBV5-1,.,.,CASSPEVVQETQYF,TGCGCCAGCAGTCCCGAGGTAGTACAAGAGACCCAGTACTTC
TRBJ1-5,TRBV19,.,.,CASSISEGGDQPQHF,TGTGCCAGTAGTATTAGTGAAGGGGGAGATCAGCCCCAGCATTTT
TRBJ1-1,TRBV13,.,once,CASSPGLRDTEAFF,TGTGCCAGCAGCCCGGGACTAAGGGACACTGAAGCTTTCTTT
TRBJ2-7,TRBV7-8,.,.,CASSSPRLNPYEQYF,TGTGCCAGCAGCAGCCCGCGACTTAACCCCTACGAGCAGTACTTC
TRBJ2-1,TRBV27,TRBD2,.,CASSLTSGWDEQFF,TGTGCCAGCAGTCTGACTAGCGGGTGGGATGAGCAGTTCTTC
TRBJ2-7,TRBV15,TRBD1,.,CATTRDRGLKNEQYF,TGTGCCACCACTAGGGACAGGGGGCTCAAAAACGAGCAGTACTTC
TRBJ2-1,TRBV6-4,TRBD2,.,CASSDWAGGEQFF,TGTGCCAGCAGTGACTGGGCGGGAGGTGAGCAGTTCTTC
TRBJ1-1,TRBV6-6,.,few,CASSSPDSEAFF,TGTGCCAGCAGTTCTCCTGACAGTGAAGCTTTCTTT
TRBJ2-3,TRBV9,TRBD2,.,CASSVADGRAGNTDTQYF,TGTGCCAGCAGCGTAGCTGACGGGAGGGCCGGAAACACAGATACGCAGTATTTT
TRBJ1-1,TRBV7-2,.,.,CASSLSSAVAFF,TGTGCCAGCAGCTTATCGTCCGCGGTAGCTTTCTTT
TRBJ1-2,TRBV7-2,.,.,CASSFGSYGYTF,TGTGCCAGCAGCTTTGGCAGTTATGGCTACACCTTC
TRBJ2-3,TRBV27,TRBD1,.,CASTTGYGTDTQYF,TGTGCCAGCACGACAGGGTATGGCACAGATACGCAGTATTTT
TRBJ2-3,TRBV5-1,.,.,CASSRSPDSPSTDTQYF,TGCGCCAGCAGCCGCTCCCCTGACAGCCCTAGCACAGATACGCAGTATTTT
TRBJ2-7,TRBV28,TRBD1,.,CASRPGQGAHEQYF,TGTGCCAGCAGGCCGGGACAGGGGGCCCACGAGCAGTACTTC
TRBJ1-5,TRBV4-2,TRBD1,.,CASSLTGSRSNQPQHF,TGTGCCAGCAGCTTGACAGGGTCCAGAAGCAATCAGCCCCAGCATTTT